Presented here are 21 T cell receptor beta chains from one specimen sequenced in a study of blood T cell repertoires in COVID-19. The table came from immunoSEQ multiplex PCR; TCRdb's copy has only in-frame clones and leaves some out. Of roughly 170,000 clones in the sample, about 83% were seen once. The specimen sequenced was peripheral blood. All receptors come from a woman in her seventies with COVID-19, enrolled during active disease.

The chain joins TRBV28 to TRBJ1-6; D is perhaps TRBD1 (6 bases). The V and J ends lost 10 bases and 5 bases respectively, with 18 bases between them. CDR3 length equals 15 residues. The germline gives CDR1 MDHEN, CDR2 SYDVKM. The CDR3 DNA follows: TGTGCCACCTCGGCAGGGGCAGGGGATAATTCACCCCTCCACTTT. The encoded protein is CATSAGAGDNSPLHF.

Here the CDR3 reads CASSSSGTTWEQYF. The DNA for the CDR3 is TGTGCCAGCAGCTCCTCAGGGACAACCTGGGAGCAGTACTTC. The chain couples TRBV7-9 to TRBJ2-7, with a possible D match to TRBD1 (6 bases). Germline V gene sequence: CDR1 SEHNR, CDR2 FQNEAQ (reference sequence). CDR3 length: 14 amino acids. Trimming removed 4 bases from V and 7 bases from J, with 17 bases in between.

The rearrangement uses TRBV7-3 and TRBJ2-1, with a weak D call TRBD1 (5 bases). Trimming took off 5 bases at V and 7 bases at J, with 12 bases between the two ends. The CDR3 consists of 13 residues. Germline CDR1 is SGHTA and CDR2 is FQGTGA. In nucleotides, the CDR3 is TGTGCCAGCAGCGTGGGGCCTGATAATGAGCAGTTCTTC. Protein sequence: CASSVGPDNEQFF.

V usage is TRBV2 and J usage is TRBJ2-7; TRBD2 is a possible D gene (5 bases). This CDR3 region has 14 residues. Germline CDR1 reads SNHLY; CDR2 reads FYNNEI. Trimming left V 2 bases short and J 7 bases short, with 15 bases between. The CDR3 region is CASSEFAASGEQYF. CDR3 coding DNA: TGTGCCAGCAGTGAATTCGCGGCCTCGGGGGAGCAGTACTTC.

This clone was counted between two and nine times. V gene TRBV28 combines with J gene TRBJ1-6; the match to TRBD1 covers 8 bases. There are 15 residues in the CDR3. J was trimmed by 9 bases and V by 5 bases; bases with no gene match: 9. The germline V gene has CDR1 MDHEN and CDR2 SYDVKM. Written as DNA, the CDR3 is TGTGCCAGCAGTATACCGGGACAGGCTTTTTCACCCCTCCACTTT. Translated: CASSIPGQAFSPLHF. The variable domain in full, with the rest retrieved from reference TRBV28 and TRBJ1-6, is DVKVTQSSRYLVKRTGEKVFLECVQDMDHENMFWYRQDPGLGLRLIYFSYDVKMKEKGDIPEGYSVSREKKERFSLILESASTNQTSMYLCASSIPGQAFSPLHFGNGTRLTVT.

The chain combines TRBV5-1 with TRBJ2-7; 9 bases map to TRBD2. The V gene's germline CDR1 is SGHRS and CDR2 YFSETQ. J was trimmed by 3 bases and V by 4 bases; bases with no gene match: 14. The CDR3 contains 17 residues. The CDR3 here is CASSPTVRAGGGYEQYF. For the CDR3, the DNA is TGCGCCAGCAGCCCGACGGTCAGGGCGGGAGGGGGCTACGAGCAGTACTTC. Full variable domain (remainder filled in from reference TRBV5-1 and TRBJ2-7): KAGVTQTPRYLIKTRGQQVTLSCSPISGHRSVSWYQQTPGQGLQFLFEYFSETQRNKGNFPGRFSGRQFSNSRSEMNVSTLELGDSALYLCASSPTVRAGGGYEQYFGPGTRLTVT.

CDR3 sequence: CASSFLATGELFF. The CDR3 DNA reads TGTGCCAGCAGCTTTCTAGCAACCGGGGAGCTGTTTTTT. V is TRBV5-4 and J is TRBJ2-2; a weak D match, TRBD2 (5 bases). The CDR3 length is 13 residues. V shed 2 bases and J shed 5 bases, with 7 bases lying between them. CDR1 is SGHNT and CDR2 is YYREEE in the germline V gene (reference sequence).

With regard to this clone: Germline is not matched at one junction end, which may reflect a read error. This chain uses TRBV5-5 with TRBJ1-2; D is uncertain. The germline gives CDR1 SGHKS, CDR2 YYEKEE (reference sequence). The CDR3 consists of 13 residues. The CDR3 coding sequence is TGTGCCAGCAGCTTTAATACCGGGTCCCCGGTTCCCTTC. Translated: CASSFNTGSPVPF. Filled out from reference TRBV5-5 and TRBJ1-2, the complete variable domain reads DAGVTQSPTHLIKTRGQQVTLRCSPISGHKSVSWYQQVLGQGPQFIFQYYEKEERGRGNFPDRFSARQFPNYSSELNVNALLLGDSALYLCASSFNTGSPVPFGSGTRLTVV.

The J gene is TRBJ2-2, the V gene TRBV4-1; 9 bases map to TRBD1. J was trimmed by 6 bases and V by 1 base; bases with no gene match: 9. CDR1 is MGHRA and CDR2 is YSYEKL in the germline V gene. The CDR3 totals 17 residues. This chain's CDR3 is CASSQVRTGVRAGELFF. CDR3 DNA sequence: TGCGCCAGCAGCCAAGTTAGGACAGGGGTTAGGGCCGGGGAGCTGTTTTTT.

The count of this clone is one. The chain couples TRBV19 to TRBJ1-1; a weak D match, TRBD1 (6 bases). CDR3 length: 16 residues. Trimming stripped 1 base from V and 5 bases from J, with 17 bases between. Germline V CDR1 and CDR2: LNHDA, SQIVND (reference sequence). CDR3 amino acids: CASSIAGQGRGTEAFF. The CDR3 DNA reads TGTGCCAGTAGTATAGCCGGCCAGGGGAGAGGAACTGAAGCTTTCTTT.

The chain joins TRBV19 to TRBJ1-4; maybe TRBD1 (6 bases). CDR3 length: 16 residues. The V end was cut by 5 bases, the J end by 2 bases, with 15 bases between. The germline gives CDR1 LNHDA, CDR2 SQIVND (reference sequence). CDR3: CASSRNRVTTNEKLFF. The CDR3 bases are TGTGCCAGTAGTCGTAACAGGGTCACGACTAATGAAAAACTGTTTTTT.

The genes are TRBV9 and TRBJ2-1, with 11 bases identical to TRBD2. Germline CDR1 reads SGDLS; CDR2 reads YYNGEE. The CDR3 is 16 residues long. The J segment lost 5 bases and the V segment lost 3 bases, leaving 7 bases of the junction unmatched. This CDR3 reads CASSGLAGGPNNEQFF. CDR3 coding DNA: TGTGCCAGCAGCGGATTAGCGGGAGGGCCTAACAATGAGCAGTTCTTC.

The genes are TRBV18 and TRBJ1-1, with D uncertain. The CDR3 sequence is 13 residues long. CDR1 and CDR2 from the germline V gene are KGHSH and LQKENI. Trimming shortened V by 3 bases and J by 7 bases, and 12 bases separated the two germline ends. The CDR3, as DNA: TGTGCCAGCTCACCCCAAGAAGCCGTTGAAGCTTTCTTT. It translates to CASSPQEAVEAFF.

The V and J genes are TRBV5-4 and TRBJ2-2; maybe TRBD1 (6 bases). Trimming stripped 5 bases from V and 5 bases from J, with 13 bases between. From germline, CDR1 is SGHNT and CDR2 YYREEE (reference sequence). The CDR3 has 14 residues. The CDR3 loop reads CASSSTGRTGELFF. In DNA form, the CDR3 reads TGTGCCAGCAGTTCGACAGGCCGTACCGGGGAGCTGTTTTTT. Supplemented by reference TRBV5-4 and TRBJ2-2, the full variable domain reads ETGVTQSPTHLIKTRGQQVTLRCSSQSGHNTVSWYQQALGQGPQFIFQYYREEENGRGNFPPRFSGLQFPNYSSELNVNALELDDSALYLCASSSTGRTGELFFGEGSRLTVL.

The genes are TRBV4-3 and TRBJ2-3; TRBD2 matches at 7 bases. The V segment lost 1 base and the J segment 0 bases; nucleotides outside the gene matches: 10. This CDR3 contains 18 residues. Germline values: CDR1 LGHNA, CDR2 YSLEER. The CDR3 sequence is CASSQGHGSSGSTDTQYF. DNA for the CDR3: TGCGCCAGCAGCCAAGGCCACGGGAGTAGCGGGAGCACAGATACGCAGTATTTT.

This chain connects TRBV6-2 or TRBV6-3 to TRBJ1-2, with no clear D. The germline CDR1 and CDR2 sequences are MNHEY and SVGEGT. This CDR3 is 14 amino acids long. V lost 2 bases, J lost 4 bases, and 11 bases lay in between. The CDR3 sequence is CASSYLGRAYGYTF. The CDR3 DNA reads TGTGCCAGCAGTTACCTCGGGAGGGCCTATGGCTACACCTTC.

The chain employs TRBV6-2 or TRBV6-3 and TRBJ2-5; TRBD2 matches 7 bases. Germline CDR1 and CDR2: MNHEY and SVGEGT. With 0 bases clipped from V and 6 bases from J, the junction kept 7 bases outside the gene matches. The CDR3 spans 15 residues. CDR3 in amino acids: CASSYSGGSKQTQYF. Written as DNA, the CDR3 is TGTGCCAGCAGTTACTCCGGCGGGAGTAAACAGACCCAGTACTTC.

The chain joins TRBV7-2 to TRBJ2-7; D is perhaps TRBD2 (6 bases). Trimming stripped 4 bases from V and 2 bases from J, with 12 bases between. The CDR3 is 14 residues long. Per germline, CDR1 SGHTA and CDR2 FQGNSA. The CDR3 here is CASSSSLATYEQYF. CDR3 nucleotides: TGTGCCAGCAGCTCGTCCCTAGCGACCTACGAGCAGTACTTC.

V usage is TRBV29-1 and J usage is TRBJ1-1; D is undetermined. CDR1 is SQVTM, CDR2 ANQGSEA, per germline. V lost 3 bases to trimming and J lost 4 bases, with 15 bases between them. The CDR3 length is 14 residues. CDR3 region: CSVEIALRGTEAFF. The DNA for the CDR3 is TGCAGCGTTGAGATCGCTTTACGGGGCACTGAAGCTTTCTTT. The variable domain in full, completed from reference TRBV29-1 and TRBJ1-1, reads SAVISQKPSRDICQRGTSLTIQCQVDSQVTMMFWYRQQPGQSLTLIATANQGSEATYESGFVIDKFPISRPNLTFSTLTVSNMSPEDSSIYLCSVEIALRGTEAFFGQGTRLTVV.

This chain links TRBV5-6 with TRBJ1-6, with TRBD1 matching 9 bases. The junction had 4 bases not matched to a gene; V was cut back by 2 bases and J by 7 bases. Germline loops: CDR1 SGHDT, CDR2 YYEEEE. CDR3 size: 15 residues. The CDR3 loop reads CASSFRDRVNSPLHF. CDR3 nucleotides: TGTGCCAGCAGCTTTCGGGACAGGGTCAATTCACCCCTCCACTTT.

The chain joins TRBV27 to TRBJ2-1; tentatively, D is TRBD2 (7 bases). Per the germline V gene, CDR1 is MNHEY and CDR2 is SMNVEV (reference sequence). The V end was cut by 0 bases, the J end by 12 bases, with 18 bases between. This CDR3 region has 15 residues. This chain's CDR3 is CASSLSMPRGLGQFF. CDR3 sequence (DNA): TGTGCCAGCAGTTTATCAATGCCGCGGGGGCTTGGGCAGTTCTTC.